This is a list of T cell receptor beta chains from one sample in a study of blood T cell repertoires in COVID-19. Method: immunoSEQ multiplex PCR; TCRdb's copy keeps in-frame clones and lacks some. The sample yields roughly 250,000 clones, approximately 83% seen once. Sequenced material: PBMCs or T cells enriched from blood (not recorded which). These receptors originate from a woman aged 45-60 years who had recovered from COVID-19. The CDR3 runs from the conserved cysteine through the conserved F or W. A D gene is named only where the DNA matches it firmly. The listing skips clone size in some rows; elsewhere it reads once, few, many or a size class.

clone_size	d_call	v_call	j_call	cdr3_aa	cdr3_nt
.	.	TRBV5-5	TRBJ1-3	CASSLSRGASGNTIYF	TGTGCCAGCAGCCTCTCCCGTGGGGCCTCTGGAAACACCATATATTTT
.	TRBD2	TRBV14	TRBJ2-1	CASSQPLGGLAGIYNEQFF	TGTGCCAGCAGCCAACCGCTGGGGGGACTAGCGGGAATCTACAATGAGCAGTTCTTC
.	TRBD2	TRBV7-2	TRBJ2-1	CASSTSRERYNEQFF	TGTGCCAGCAGCACATCGCGGGAGAGGTACAATGAGCAGTTCTTC
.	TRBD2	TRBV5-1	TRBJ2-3	CASSSGLAGTDTQYF	TGCGCCAGCAGCTCCGGACTAGCGGGAACAGATACGCAGTATTTT
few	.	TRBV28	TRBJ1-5	CASSLSRGNQPQHF	TGTGCCAGCAGCCTCTCACGGGGCAATCAGCCCCAGCATTTT
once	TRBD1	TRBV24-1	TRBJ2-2	CATSDMGTGDTGELFF	TGTGCCACCAGTGATATGGGGACAGGGGATACCGGGGAGCTGTTTTTT
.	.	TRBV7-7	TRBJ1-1	CASSPPMGGANMNTEAFF	TGTGCTAGCAGCCCTCCCATGGGGGGGGCCAATATGAACACTGAAGCTTTCTTT
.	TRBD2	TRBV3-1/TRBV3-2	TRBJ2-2	CASSQRGGTRGTGELFF	TGTGCCAGCAGCCAACGGGGGGGGACTAGGGGCACCGGGGAGCTGTTTTTT
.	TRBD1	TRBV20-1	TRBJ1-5	CSARAPGQQHF	TGCAGTGCTAGGGCTCCGGGACAGCAGCATTTT
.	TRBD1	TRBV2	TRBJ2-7	CASKGQGGNEQYF	TGTGCCAGCAAGGGACAGGGAGGTAACGAGCAGTACTTC
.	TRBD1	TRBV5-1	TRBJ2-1	CASSLAGDRSFYNEQFF	TGCGCCAGCAGCTTGGCTGGGGACAGGAGTTTCTACAATGAGCAGTTCTTC
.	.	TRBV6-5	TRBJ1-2	CASSPREAGYTF	TGTGCCAGCAGTCCACGGGAAGCTGGCTACACCTTC
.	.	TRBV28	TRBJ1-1	CASPSRVGVGYTEAFF	TGTGCCAGCCCTTCCAGGGTTGGGGTGGGTTACACTGAAGCTTTCTTT
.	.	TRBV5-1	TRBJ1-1	CASSLAQGPTEAFF	TGCGCCAGCAGCTTGGCACAGGGACCCACTGAAGCTTTCTTT
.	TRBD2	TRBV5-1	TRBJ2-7	CASSLGTSGLVGQQYF	TGCGCCAGCAGCTTGGGGACTAGCGGCTTGGTGGGGCAGCAGTACTTC
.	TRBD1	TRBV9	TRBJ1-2	CASSPTQGHFSGYTF	TGTGCCAGCAGCCCAACACAGGGGCATTTTAGTGGCTACACCTTC
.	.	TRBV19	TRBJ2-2	CASKGLRTNTGELFF	TGTGCCAGTAAGGGATTAAGGACTAACACCGGGGAGCTGTTTTTT
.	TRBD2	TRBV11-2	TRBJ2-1	CASSLWRGDNEQFF	TGTGCCAGCAGCTTATGGCGGGGGGACAATGAGCAGTTCTTC
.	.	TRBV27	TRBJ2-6	CASSFGAAGANVLTF	TGTGCCAGCAGTTTTGGAGCAGCAGGGGCCAACGTCCTGACTTTC
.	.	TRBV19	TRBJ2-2	CASSIMGRGTGELFF	TGTGCCAGTAGTATAATGGGGAGAGGCACCGGGGAGCTGTTTTTT
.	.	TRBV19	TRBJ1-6	CASSIMRESPLHF	TGTGCCAGTAGTATTATGAGGGAATCACCCCTCCACTTT
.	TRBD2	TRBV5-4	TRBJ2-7	CASSLAVAGPFYEQYF	TGTGCCAGCAGCTTGGCGGTAGCGGGACCCTTTTACGAGCAGTACTTC
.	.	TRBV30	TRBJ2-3	CAWSARDTQYF	TGTGCCTGGAGTGCGAGAGATACGCAGTATTTT
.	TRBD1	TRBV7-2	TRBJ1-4	CASSLERTGSEKLFF	TGTGCCAGCAGCTTAGAGAGGACAGGGAGTGAAAAACTGTTTTTT
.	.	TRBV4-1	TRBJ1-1	CASSQVGKETNTEAFF	TGCGCCAGCAGCCAAGTCGGGAAAGAGACGAACACTGAAGCTTTCTTT
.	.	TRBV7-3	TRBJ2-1	CASSLTYGANNNEQFF	TGTGCCAGCAGCTTAACGTACGGTGCTAATAATAATGAGCAGTTCTTC
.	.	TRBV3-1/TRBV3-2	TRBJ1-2	CASSQDPGLYGYTF	TGTGCCAGCAGCCAAGATCCAGGTCTTTACGGCTACACCTTC
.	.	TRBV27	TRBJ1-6	CASSLWQMNNSPLHF	TGTGCCAGCAGTTTATGGCAGATGAATAATTCACCCCTCCACTTT
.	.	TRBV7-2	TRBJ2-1	CASSFAAGSYNEQFF	TGTGCCAGCAGCTTTGCCGCCGGGAGCTACAATGAGCAGTTCTTC
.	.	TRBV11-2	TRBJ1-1	CASSLGLAGKVMTDTEAFF	TGTGCCAGCAGCTTAGGGCTGGCAGGGAAGGTTATGACGGACACTGAAGCTTTCTTT
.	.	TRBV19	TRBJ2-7	CASSKGDLEIYEQYF	TGTGCCAGTAGCAAAGGAGACCTGGAGATCTACGAGCAGTACTTC
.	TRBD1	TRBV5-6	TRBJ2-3	CASSFLGQGATDTQYF	TGTGCCAGCAGCTTTTTGGGACAGGGGGCCACAGATACGCAGTATTTT
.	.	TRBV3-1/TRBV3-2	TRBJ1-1	CASTITGTTEAFF	TGTGCCAGCACCATAACAGGGACGACTGAAGCTTTCTTT
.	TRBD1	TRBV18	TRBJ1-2	CASSPWTGIGYGYTF	TGTGCCAGCTCACCCTGGACAGGGATCGGGTATGGCTACACCTTC
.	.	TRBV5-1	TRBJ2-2	CASSPTANTGELFF	TGCGCCAGCAGCCCGACAGCGAACACCGGGGAGCTGTTTTTT
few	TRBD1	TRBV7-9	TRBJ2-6	CASSLDSGQGLTGANVLTF	TGTGCCAGCAGCTTAGATTCGGGACAGGGCCTTACTGGGGCCAACGTCCTGACTTTC
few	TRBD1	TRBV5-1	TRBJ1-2	CASSTGARGGYTF	TGCGCCAGCAGTACAGGGGCCCGCGGTGGCTACACCTTC
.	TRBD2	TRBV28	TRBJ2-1	CASRLAPGRAGGFLSSYNEQFF	TGTGCCAGCAGGTTGGCCCCTGGAAGAGCGGGAGGCTTCCTGAGCTCCTACAATGAGCAGTTCTTC
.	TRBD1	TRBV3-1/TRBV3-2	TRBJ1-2	CASSQSSGQGTRGYTF	TGTGCCAGCAGTCAATCCTCAGGACAGGGGACGAGAGGCTACACCTTC
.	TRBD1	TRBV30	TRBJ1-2	CAWSRDRPYGYTF	TGTGCCTGGAGTAGGGACAGGCCCTATGGCTACACCTTC
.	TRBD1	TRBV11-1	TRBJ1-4	CASSSGQINEKLFF	TGTGCCAGCAGCTCGGGACAGATTAATGAAAAACTGTTTTTT
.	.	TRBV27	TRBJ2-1	CASSSRQGLINEQFF	TGTGCCAGCAGTTCCCGACAGGGACTTATCAATGAGCAGTTCTTC
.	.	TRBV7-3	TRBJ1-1	CASSLSGGRDTEAFF	TGTGCCAGCAGCTTAAGCGGGGGGCGTGATACTGAAGCTTTCTTT
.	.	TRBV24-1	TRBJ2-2	CATSDLSGRDTGELFF	TGTGCCACCAGTGACCTTAGCGGCCGGGACACCGGGGAGCTGTTTTTT
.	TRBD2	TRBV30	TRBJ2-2	CAWSVGLAGQITGELFF	TGTGCCTGGAGTGTAGGGTTAGCGGGCCAAATCACCGGGGAGCTGTTTTTT
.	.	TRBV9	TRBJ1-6	CASSDSGLPGSPLHF	TGTGCCAGCAGCGACAGCGGCCTCCCCGGGTCACCCCTCCACTTT
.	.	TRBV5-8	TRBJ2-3	CASSVSDGNTQYF	TGTGCCAGCAGCGTAAGCGACGGGAATACGCAGTATTTT
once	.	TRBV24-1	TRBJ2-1	CATSDPSSDNYNEQFF	TGTGCCACCAGTGATCCGTCTAGCGACAACTACAATGAGCAGTTCTTC
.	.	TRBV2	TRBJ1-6	CASRQGPYNSPLHF	TGTGCCAGCAGACAGGGCCCCTATAATTCACCCCTCCACTTT
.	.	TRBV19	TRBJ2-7	CASSGSEAYEQYF	TGTGCCAGTAGTGGTTCAGAAGCCTACGAGCAGTACTTC